This TCR beta chain stems from a study of yellow fever vaccine responses in identical twins. Study-wide results and caveats: As reported, the vaccine T cell response of twins seemed partly convergent and partly personalized.

Using its own MiXCR run on the RT-PCR reads, TCRdb lists one record per CDR3 protein. This sample has over 10,000 distinct CDR3 sequences, with almost 85% found just once. About this clonotype: Its antigen is currently unknown.

J lost 7 bases, V lost 0 bases, and 11 bases had no gene match. The CDR3 is 16 amino acids. The germline gives CDR1 MNHEY, CDR2 SVGEGT. Here the sequenced sample was T cells from blood (PBMCs), unsorted or a sorted subset (not recorded which), taken before or after yellow fever vaccination (not recorded which). The TCR was taken from a young woman who received the yellow fever vaccine. The chain is built from TRBV6-2 or TRBV6-3 and TRBJ2-7, with TRBD1 identical over 8 bases. CDR3 amino acids: CASSYSWTGPEREQYF. The CDR3 DNA is TGTGCCAGCAGTTACTCATGGACAGGGCCGGAGAGAGAGCAGTACTTC.